This note documents a single TCR beta chain sequence. Its cognate antigen is unknown. These data are taken from a study of identical twins' blood T cells. Study-wide findings and caveats: Top TCRbeta clonotypes were shared more with twin than unrelated donors.

The authors' processing: Each library had about 2 to 4 million CDR3 reads and about 90,000 to nearly 500,000 clonotypes. TCRdb re-called the 5' RACE reads through MiXCR, storing one row per CDR3 protein. TCRdb, rather than the study authors, made the V and J calls. The sample consists of 350,000 to 450,000 distinct CDR3 sequences, roughly 30% of them appearing once. V dropped 0 bases and J dropped 3; count of bases not matched to a gene: 6. The CDR3 loop spans 16 amino acids. The germline gives CDR1 LGHNT, CDR2 FRNRAP. The donors were healthy female monozygous twins, three pairs in total. This sequence originates from a woman aged 18 to 55 in good health. Sample: PBMCs. The chain uses TRBV12-5 and TRBJ2-7; TRBD2 matches 9 bases. The CDR3 region has the DNA TGTGCTAGTGGTTTGGTAGTGGAGACTAGCGGCTACGAGCAGTACTTC. Residues: CASGLVVETSGYEQYF.